One and the same sample provided the 13 T cell receptor beta chains below, sequenced in a study of CD8 T cells in ankylosing spondylitis. General study points: Blood from ankylosing spondylitis patients appeared to carry a characteristic roughly eight-variant TCR beta motif.

These receptors are not linked to any known antigen. TCRdb called the 5' RACE reads again in MiXCR, with one record for every CDR3 protein. The data contain roughly 440,000 distinct CDR3 sequences, over 15% of them singletons. The sample consisted of blood, either unsorted or a sorted T cell fraction (not recorded which). The receptors here all came from a male donor with ankylosing spondylitis.

This rearrangement joins TRBV12-3 or TRBV12-4 to TRBJ2-1, with TRBD2 matching 10 bases. This CDR3 is 18 amino acids long. Unmatched junction bases numbered 15, after V lost 2 bases and J lost 8 bases. The CDR3 region has the DNA TGTGCCAGCAGTTTAAGACTAGCGGGTATAATCTCAGGGTATGAGCAGTTCTTC. As protein: CASSLRLAGIISGYEQFF.

This clonotype has more than one count but fewer than ten. This chain uses TRBV19 with TRBJ2-1, with TRBD2 as a possible D gene (5 bases). With 5 bases removed from V and 5 bases from J, the gap between germline ends came to 10 bases. The CDR3 loop spans 13 amino acids. Germline V CDR1 and CDR2: LNHDA, SQIVND (reference sequence). The CDR3 bases are TGTGCCAGTAGTCGGCGGGCCGACAATGAGCAGTTCTTC. Its translation: CASSRRADNEQFF.

This clonotype was detected a few times. The rearrangement joins TRBV4-2 to TRBJ2-5, with no clear D. The V and J ends lost 0 bases and 3 bases respectively, with 8 bases between them. This CDR3 is 14 amino acids long. CDR1 and CDR2 (germline): LGHNA, YNFKEQ. The CDR3 DNA reads as TGTGCCAGCAGCCAAGATAGGCCCGAAGAGACCCAGTACTTC. Its translation is CASSQDRPEETQYF.

The chain uses TRBV30 and TRBJ2-1; 9 nucleotides line up with TRBD1. V lost 3 bases to trimming and J lost 12 bases; unmatched junction nucleotides: 12. Germline V gene lookup returns CDR1 GTSNPN and CDR2 SVGIG (reference sequence). The CDR3 has 14 amino acids. The CDR3 sequence: CAWRHASGTGRQFF. In DNA, the CDR3 is TGTGCCTGGAGACACGCCTCGGGGACAGGGAGGCAGTTCTTC. Combining the CDR3 with reference TRBV30 and TRBJ2-1 gives the whole variable domain SQTIHQWPATLVQPVGSPLSLECTVEGTSNPNLYWYRQAAGRGLQLLFYSVGIGQISSEVPQNLSASRPQDRQFILSSKKLLLSDSGFYLCAWRHASGTGRQFFGPGTRLTVL.

This clonotype was detected ten times or more. The genes are TRBV5-1 and TRBJ1-1; TRBD1 matches at 8 bases. Germline V gene sequence: CDR1 SGHRS, CDR2 YFSETQ. V shed 4 bases and J 5 bases; nucleotides not matched to a gene: 10. This CDR3 is built from 15 residues. CDR3 in amino acids: CASSSGQGPGTEAFF. The CDR3 region has the DNA TGCGCCAGCAGCAGTGGACAGGGACCGGGGACTGAAGCTTTCTTT.

The chain couples TRBV2 to TRBJ2-1, with 8 nucleotides matching TRBD1. Germline trimming cut 5 bases from V and 15 bases from J; bases unmatched to any gene: 9. Per germline, CDR1 SNHLY and CDR2 FYNNEI. CDR3 length: 12 residues. The CDR3 sequence is CASSPDRVGMFF. CDR3 bases: TGTGCCAGCAGTCCGGACAGGGTAGGGATGTTCTTC.

The rearrangement links TRBV2 to TRBJ1-6; D perhaps matches TRBD1 (6 bases). The V gene lost 5 bases and the J gene lost 7 bases, with 9 bases spanning the gap. CDR3 length equals 13 residues. Germline V gene lookup returns CDR1 SNHLY and CDR2 FYNNEI. This CDR3 is CASSSGHNSPLHF. As DNA, the CDR3 is TGTGCCAGCAGTTCGGGACACAATTCACCCCTCCACTTT.

This clonotype was seen at least ten times. This chain connects TRBV12-3 or TRBV12-4 to TRBJ2-5; TRBD1 or TRBD2 may be the D gene (6 bases each). Trimming cost V 6 bases and J 5 bases, with 7 bases left between them. The CDR3 is 11 amino acids. CDR3 bases: TGTGCCAGCAGGGGGGGCGAGACCCAGTACTTC. This sequence encodes CASRGGETQYF.

This clonotype was seen a handful of times. This rearrangement joins TRBV7-9 to TRBJ2-1; TRBD2 might be the D (5 bases). Germline lookup yields CDR1 SEHNR and CDR2 FQNEAQ (reference sequence). V lost 4 bases to trimming and J lost 4 bases, with 8 bases between them. This CDR3 region has 13 residues. CDR3 nucleotide sequence: TGTGCCAGCAGCTCTAGCCGTTACAATGAGCAGTTCTTC. Translated: CASSSSRYNEQFF. The variable domain in full, with the rest retrieved from reference TRBV7-9 and TRBJ2-1, is DTGVSQNPRHKITKRGQNVTFRCDPISEHNRLYWYRQTLGQGPEFLTYFQNEAQLEKSRLLSDRFSAERPKGSFSTLEIQRTEQGDSAMYLCASSSSRYNEQFFGPGTRLTVL.

The chain links TRBV5-1 to TRBJ2-7; TRBD1 is a possible D gene (5 bases). CDR1 is SGHRS and CDR2 is YFSETQ in the germline V gene. The CDR3 consists of 15 residues. V lost 0 bases, J lost 3 bases, and 13 bases lay in between. For the CDR3, the DNA is TGCGCCAGCAGCTTGGCCCGAGACAGAATCTACGAGCAGTACTTC. This codes for CASSLARDRIYEQYF.

The genes are TRBV7-7 and TRBJ2-5, with D tentatively TRBD1 or TRBD2 (6 bases each). Germline V lookup: CDR1 SSHAT, CDR2 FNYEAQ (reference sequence). The V end was cut by 1 base, the J end by 5 bases, with 14 bases between. The CDR3 consists of 15 residues. DNA of the CDR3: TGTGCCAGCAGCTTAGTAGGGGGGCCTTTGGAGACCCAGTACTTC. Translated: CASSLVGGPLETQYF. Looking up the rest from reference TRBV7-7 and TRBJ2-5 gives the full variable domain: GAGVSQSPRYKVTKRGQDVTLRCDPISSHATLYWYQQALGQGPEFLTYFNYEAQPDKSGLPSDRFSAERPEGSISTLTIQRTEQRDSAMYRCASSLVGGPLETQYFGPGTRLLVL.

The V call is TRBV4-1, the J call TRBJ1-1; 11 nucleotides align to TRBD1. The CDR3 has 15 residues. Per germline, CDR1 MGHRA and CDR2 YSYEKL. After removal of 2 bases from V and 5 bases from J, the junction contained 4 bases not matched to a gene. Here the CDR3 reads CASSQPDRGLTEAFF. The CDR3 DNA follows: TGCGCCAGCAGCCAACCGGACAGGGGGCTGACTGAAGCTTTCTTT.

The genes are TRBV7-3 and TRBJ2-3, with D unresolved. Germline-derived CDR1 and CDR2 are SGHTA and FQGTGA. The CDR3 is 16 amino acids. V was pared by 2 bases and J by 0 bases, with 12 bases between. The DNA of the CDR3 is TGTGCCAGCAGCTTAGCCCCAGATTCTAGCACAGATACGCAGTATTTT. This codes for CASSLAPDSSTDTQYF.